The 2 T cell receptor beta chains listed next were all sequenced from one sample in a study of T cell clonality in common variable immunodeficiency. Repertoires were generated with immunoSEQ multiplex PCR, while TCRdb's copy carries only in-frame clones and drops some. Sampling found approximately 75,000 clones, none seen once. The specimen was peripheral blood mononuclear cells. The source is a person between 18 and 75 years old in good health.

In this sample, this clone turned up many times. The CDR3 is cut off 3 residues early in the read; its end comes from the germline J gene. The J gene is TRBJ1-1, the V gene TRBV20-1; tentative D call: TRBD1 (6 bases). V lost 0 bases and J 1 base, leaving 6 bases between the germline ends. Germline V gene data show CDR1 as DFQATT and CDR2 as SNEGSKA (reference sequence). CDR3 length: 13 residues. The CDR3 spells CSARDRGNTEAFF. The part of the CDR3 DNA that was read is TGCAGTGCTAGAGACAGGGGGAACACTGAA.

This clone was seen many times. The read comes to an end 3 residues before the CDR3 does, leaving the germline J gene to fill in the end. This chain connects TRBV19 to TRBJ1-5, with 7 bases lining up with TRBD1. In germline, CDR1 is LNHDA, CDR2 SQIVND (reference sequence). Trimming removed 8 bases from V and 5 bases from J; junction bases left unmatched: 12. The CDR3 is 15 amino acids. The CDR3 loop reads CASCREDRWDQPQHF. The sequenced part of the CDR3 DNA is TGTGCCAGTTGCCGTGAGGACAGGTGGGATCAGCCC.